The sequence of this T cell receptor (beta chain) was determined in a study of CD8+ T cells in alopecia areata (dated by TCRdb to between 2017 and 2018). Concerning the study at large: The treated patients, all with moderate-to-severe alopecia areata, were enrolled in an open-label pilot trial of oral tofacitinib given at 5 to 10 mg twice daily. immunoSEQ multiplex PCR using 35 Vbeta forward primers and 13 Jbeta reverse primers was used to amplify TCRbeta CDR3 regions. To study T cell clonal expansion in alopecia areata, the researchers applied high-throughput TCRbeta sequencing to both the C3H/HeJ mouse model and human patients. Human TCRbeta sequencing covered scalp tissue and sorted CD4+ and CD8+ peripheral blood T cells from patchy and totalis/universalis alopecia areata patients and healthy controls. RNA was extracted with the PAXgene miRNA kit for fixed scalp, the miRNeasy kit for PBMCs, and the RNeasy kit for mouse skin. Patients stayed on tofacitinib for 6 to 18 months and then had 6 months of follow-up off drug so that delayed response and recurrence could be assessed. Scalp clonality was compared across normal scalp (n=4), patchy alopecia areata scalp (n=8), and alopecia totalis/universalis scalp (n=8). Tofacitinib-treated patients had biopsies at baseline and at 4 and 24 weeks of treatment, with a later scalp biopsy in several patients. In treated patients, disease severity was measured using the SALT score, which gives the percentage of scalp surface area affected.

Reading the label with the study, this specimen's time point is: less than five weeks on oral tofacitinib. Sample treatment or condition, as interpreted from the label and publication: oral pan-JAK inhibitor, 5-10 mg twice daily. Lesional scalp punch biopsies and peripheral blood were obtained from alopecia areata patients. PBMCs were separated by density centrifugation and stained for CD3, CD4 and CD8, after which CD4+ and CD8+ T cells were sorted on a FACSAria. A remark on this clone: The clone's antigen remains unknown. No clone much larger than this one lies a single base away; base qualities are absent.

Study-wide conclusions, independent of this receptor: Because the treated cohort was small and had just a single nonresponder, larger studies are needed to establish links between baseline CD8+ expansion and response. Many expanded lesional clones were found to persist in scalp and blood during tofacitinib treatment, and relapse after treatment cessation may be partly explained by this persistence. Unlike mouse skin, where gammadelta T cells dominate, normal human skin contains resident alphabeta T cells that get sequenced too, which complicates analysis of the scalp TCR repertoire. Higher clonality and more expanded CD8+ clones were observed in lesional scalp than in normal scalp, particularly in alopecia totalis/universalis, a finding suggestive of antigenic drive. Tofacitinib significantly lowered scalp clonality and the number of expanded CD8+ clones among the top 100 scalp clones. TCR sequences shared between patients were less clear than in mice, possibly partly because of HLA diversity in the patient population.

Libraries were constructed by the immunoSEQ multiplex PCR assay. To provide template for TCR sequencing, every sample had RNA extracted and reverse transcribed into cDNA. SuperScript III was used for first-strand cDNA synthesis, primed with a 2:1 mix of oligo-dT and random hexamers. A synthetic immune receptor repertoire was used to assess amplification bias, and residual bias was removed computationally. The paper's data handling went like this. Raw reads were preprocessed for error removal, and CDR3 was defined according to IMGT conventions as running from the conserved cysteine to phenylalanine. Clonality was calculated as 1 minus Shannon entropy normalized by log2 of the number of productive unique TCRs. Whether scalp clones were CD4 or CD8 was inferred by matching scalp TCRbeta sequences against CD4 and CD8 repertoires sorted from blood. This immuneACCESS table, as held by TCRdb, lists in-frame sequences with V and J called but not all clones. Of the missing ones, under half trace to an unresolved V gene in checked studies; the others have no known cause. The DNA was the basis for D and trimming; V, J and clone size are from that table. This sample lists about 150,000 clones; roughly 52% were detected once. The leading ten clones occupy about 16% of the sample.

As encoded in the germline V gene, CDR1 is MGHRA while CDR2 is YSYEKL. The CDR3 contains 15 residues, cysteine and phenylalanine counted. CDR3 DNA only is kept here, 45 bases in frame from base 1. At the junction V is shortened by 5 bases and J by 3 bases, with 13 bases in between. The V and J genes are TRBV4-1 and TRBJ2-2; the D gene is possibly TRBD2, with 5 bases matching. The receptor was derived from a human donor with alopecia areata. Here the sequenced sample was CD8+ T cells sorted from blood, taken at week 4, from a patient treated with tofacitinib. The CDR3 has the sequence CASSYSAPDTGELFF. The nucleotides are TGCGCCAGCAGCTATAGCGCTCCGGACACCGGGGAGCTGTTTTTT.